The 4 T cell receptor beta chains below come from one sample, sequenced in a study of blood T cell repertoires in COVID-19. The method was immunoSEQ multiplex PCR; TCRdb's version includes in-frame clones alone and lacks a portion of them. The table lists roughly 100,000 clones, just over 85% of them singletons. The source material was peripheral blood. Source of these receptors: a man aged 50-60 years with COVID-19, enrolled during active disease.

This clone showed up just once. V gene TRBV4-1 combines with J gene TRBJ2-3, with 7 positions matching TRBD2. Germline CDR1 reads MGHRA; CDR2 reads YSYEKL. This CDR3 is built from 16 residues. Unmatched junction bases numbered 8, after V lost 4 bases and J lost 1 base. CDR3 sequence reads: CASSPVVLAGTDTQYF. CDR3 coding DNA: TGCGCCAGCAGCCCGGTCGTTCTAGCGGGCACAGATACGCAGTATTTT.

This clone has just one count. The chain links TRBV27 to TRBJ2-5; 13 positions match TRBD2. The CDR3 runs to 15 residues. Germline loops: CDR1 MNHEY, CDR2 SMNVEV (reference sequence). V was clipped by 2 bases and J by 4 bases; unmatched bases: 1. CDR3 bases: TGTGCCAGCAGTTTAGGGACTAGCGGGGTAGAGACCCAGTACTTC. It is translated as CASSLGTSGVETQYF.

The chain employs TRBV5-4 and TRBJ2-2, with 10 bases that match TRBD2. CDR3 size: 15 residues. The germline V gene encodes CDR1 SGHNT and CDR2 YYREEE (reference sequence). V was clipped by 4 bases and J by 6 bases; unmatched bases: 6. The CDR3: CASSLSGGASGELFF. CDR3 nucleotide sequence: TGTGCCAGCAGCCTAAGCGGGGGGGCCTCCGGGGAGCTGTTTTTT.

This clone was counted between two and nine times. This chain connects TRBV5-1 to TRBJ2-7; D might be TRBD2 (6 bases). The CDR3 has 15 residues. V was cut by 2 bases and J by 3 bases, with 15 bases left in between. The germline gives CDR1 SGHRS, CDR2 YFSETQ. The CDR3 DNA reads TGCGCCAGCAGCTTTTCGCGGGGTGCAGTCTACGAGCAGTACTTC. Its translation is CASSFSRGAVYEQYF.